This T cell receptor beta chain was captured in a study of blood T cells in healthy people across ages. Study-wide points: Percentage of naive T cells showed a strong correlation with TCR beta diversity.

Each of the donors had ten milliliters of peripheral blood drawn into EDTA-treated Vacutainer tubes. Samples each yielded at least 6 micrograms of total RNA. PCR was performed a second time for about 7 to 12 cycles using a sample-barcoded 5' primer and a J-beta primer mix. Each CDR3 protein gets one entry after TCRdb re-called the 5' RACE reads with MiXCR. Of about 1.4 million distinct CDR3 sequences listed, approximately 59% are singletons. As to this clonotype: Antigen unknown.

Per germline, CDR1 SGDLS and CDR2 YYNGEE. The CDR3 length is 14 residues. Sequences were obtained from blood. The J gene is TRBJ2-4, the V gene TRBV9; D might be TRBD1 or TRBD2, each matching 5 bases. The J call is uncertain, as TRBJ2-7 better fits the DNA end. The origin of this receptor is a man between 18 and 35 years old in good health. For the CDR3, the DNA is TGTGCCAGCAGCGGTCCCAGTGGGGGCTACGAGCAGTACTTC. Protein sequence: CASSGPSGGYEQYF.